Listed below are T cell receptor beta chains from one sample, sequenced in a study of T cell responses to AZD1222 COVID-19 vaccine. Profiled with immunoSEQ multiplex PCR; TCRdb holds only in-frame clones, not every one. The sample carries around 180,000 clones, about nine tenths recorded once. The sequencing used peripheral blood, collected on day 0 of MenACWY control vaccination. Receptor source: an adult in good health. Both conserved end residues are part of each CDR3. Each record gives: J gene, V gene, D gene, clone size, CDR3 DNA, CDR3 protein. The D gene is left open where the match is weak. Expanded clones get a size class; other rows say once, few or many, or leave the size out.

J gene: TRBJ2-7; V gene: TRBV7-8; D gene: .; clone size: .; CDR3 DNA: TGTGCCAGCAGTCCCGTTTCAGGGCGTTTTCGGTACGAACAGTACTTC; CDR3 protein: CASSPVSGRFRYEQYF
J gene: TRBJ1-6; V gene: TRBV2; D gene: TRBD1; clone size: .; CDR3 DNA: TGTGCCAGCAGTGGGAATCCGGGACAGGGGAATTCACCCCTCCACTTT; CDR3 protein: CASSGNPGQGNSPLHF
J gene: TRBJ2-6; V gene: TRBV7-3; D gene: TRBD2; clone size: .; CDR3 DNA: TGTGCCAGCAGCTCCAGACTAGCGGGAGTCTCTGGGGCCAACGTCCTGACTTTC; CDR3 protein: CASSSRLAGVSGANVLTF
J gene: TRBJ2-5; V gene: TRBV28; D gene: TRBD1; clone size: .; CDR3 DNA: TGTGCCAGCAGTTGGACAGGGGGAAGAGAGACCCAGTACTTC; CDR3 protein: CASSWTGGRETQYF
J gene: TRBJ2-1; V gene: TRBV6-5; D gene: .; clone size: .; CDR3 DNA: TGTGCCAGCAGTACCCAACCAGGGGCGTTGAATGAGCAGTTCTTC; CDR3 protein: CASSTQPGALNEQFF
J gene: TRBJ2-7; V gene: TRBV30; D gene: .; clone size: once; CDR3 DNA: TGTGCCTGGAGCCCTGCCGGCTACGAGCAGTACTTC; CDR3 protein: CAWSPAGYEQYF
J gene: TRBJ1-6; V gene: TRBV28; D gene: .; clone size: .; CDR3 DNA: TGTGCCAGCAGAACAGGGAGCTCCTATAATTCACCCCTCCACTTT; CDR3 protein: CASRTGSSYNSPLHF
J gene: TRBJ2-7; V gene: TRBV27; D gene: TRBD2; clone size: .; CDR3 DNA: TGTGCCAGCAGTTTAGGGACTAGCGGGAGCTACGAGCAGTACTTC; CDR3 protein: CASSLGTSGSYEQYF
J gene: TRBJ1-4; V gene: TRBV28; D gene: TRBD1; clone size: .; CDR3 DNA: TGTGCCAGCAGGGAGGGGGCGACTAATGAAAAACTGTTTTTT; CDR3 protein: CASREGATNEKLFF
J gene: TRBJ1-4; V gene: TRBV3-1/TRBV3-2; D gene: TRBD1; clone size: .; CDR3 DNA: TGTGCCAGCAGCCCATACCCCGGGACAGAGGGGGGACTGTTTTTT; CDR3 protein: CASSPYPGTEGGLFF
J gene: TRBJ1-5; V gene: TRBV28; D gene: .; clone size: .; CDR3 DNA: TGTGCCAGCAGTCCCATGACAGGAAACCTTTATAGCAATCAGCCCCAGCATTTT; CDR3 protein: CASSPMTGNLYSNQPQHF
J gene: TRBJ1-5; V gene: TRBV27; D gene: .; clone size: .; CDR3 DNA: TGTGCCAGCAGTTCCGGGACCTCCCAGCATTTT; CDR3 protein: CASSSGTSQHF
J gene: TRBJ1-2; V gene: TRBV12-5; D gene: .; clone size: .; CDR3 DNA: TGTGCTAGTGGTTTGGGACCTCAGGTAGAAGGCTACACCTTC; CDR3 protein: CASGLGPQVEGYTF
J gene: TRBJ2-1; V gene: TRBV13; D gene: TRBD1; clone size: .; CDR3 DNA: TGTGCCAGCAGCAGCGGCCAGGGGGTGAGCGAGCAGTTCTTC; CDR3 protein: CASSSGQGVSEQFF
J gene: TRBJ1-1; V gene: TRBV28; D gene: .; clone size: .; CDR3 DNA: TGTGCCAGCACCTTAGATAGTCGGTGGAACACTGAAGCTTTCTTT; CDR3 protein: CASTLDSRWNTEAFF
J gene: TRBJ2-1; V gene: TRBV10-3; D gene: .; clone size: .; CDR3 DNA: TGTGCCATCAGTGAGTCGAAGGGCAGGGGGAGGAATGGAGAGCAGTTCTTC; CDR3 protein: CAISESKGRGRNGEQFF
J gene: TRBJ2-3; V gene: TRBV4-3; D gene: .; clone size: .; CDR3 DNA: TGCGCCAGCAGCCAAGATAGCAAGGCTGTGAGCACAGATACGCAGTATTTT; CDR3 protein: CASSQDSKAVSTDTQYF
J gene: TRBJ1-2; V gene: TRBV28; D gene: .; clone size: .; CDR3 DNA: TGTGCCAGCAGTTTATTGGGGGGCGGCGACTATGGCTACACCTTC; CDR3 protein: CASSLLGGGDYGYTF
J gene: TRBJ1-5; V gene: TRBV6-1; D gene: .; clone size: .; CDR3 DNA: TGTGCCAGCAGTGATAAGGGGACGTATCAGCCCCAGCATTTT; CDR3 protein: CASSDKGTYQPQHF
J gene: TRBJ2-3; V gene: TRBV11-1; D gene: .; clone size: .; CDR3 DNA: TGTGCCAGCAGCTTTGCAGGGGACCAACCTAGGTATTTT; CDR3 protein: CASSFAGDQPRYF
J gene: TRBJ2-5; V gene: TRBV27; D gene: .; clone size: .; CDR3 DNA: TGTGCCAGCAGTACGACTGGAGTAGCGGTACAAGAGACCCAGTACTTC; CDR3 protein: CASSTTGVAVQETQYF
J gene: TRBJ2-1; V gene: TRBV9; D gene: TRBD2; clone size: once; CDR3 DNA: TGTGCCAGCAGCGTGACTAGCGGGAGGACTGGTGAGCAGTTCTTC; CDR3 protein: CASSVTSGRTGEQFF
J gene: TRBJ2-1; V gene: TRBV9; D gene: TRBD2; clone size: once; CDR3 DNA: TGTGCCAGCAGCGGCACCGGGACTAGCGCCTACAATGAGCAGTTCTTC; CDR3 protein: CASSGTGTSAYNEQFF
J gene: TRBJ1-6; V gene: TRBV6-1; D gene: .; clone size: .; CDR3 DNA: TGTGCCAGCAGTGTGGCAGTTCACGGTTTACGCACGGCACCCCTCCACTTT; CDR3 protein: CASSVAVHGLRTAPLHF
J gene: TRBJ2-7; V gene: TRBV5-1; D gene: TRBD2; clone size: .; CDR3 DNA: TGCGCCAGCAGCTGGGGGGGTGCCGAGCAGTACTTC; CDR3 protein: CASSWGGAEQYF
J gene: TRBJ1-4; V gene: TRBV19; D gene: .; clone size: few; CDR3 DNA: TGTGCCAGTAGTATAGACACAGGAGCAACTAATGAAAAACTGTTTTTT; CDR3 protein: CASSIDTGATNEKLFF
J gene: TRBJ2-7; V gene: TRBV28; D gene: .; clone size: .; CDR3 DNA: TGTGCCAGCAGTTTGGAGCTTTACGAGCAGTACTTC; CDR3 protein: CASSLELYEQYF
J gene: TRBJ1-4; V gene: TRBV5-1; D gene: TRBD1; clone size: once; CDR3 DNA: TGCGCCAGCAGCTTGGGGACAGGGTCGAGTGAAAAACTGTTTTTT; CDR3 protein: CASSLGTGSSEKLFF
J gene: TRBJ2-3; V gene: TRBV5-1; D gene: TRBD1; clone size: .; CDR3 DNA: TGCGCCAGCAGCGACGGGACAGGGTTCGGCACAGATACGCAGTATTTT; CDR3 protein: CASSDGTGFGTDTQYF
J gene: TRBJ2-7; V gene: TRBV10-3; D gene: .; clone size: .; CDR3 DNA: TGTGCCATCAGTCAGCTGGGAGCTCCAGACTACGAGCAGTACTTC; CDR3 protein: CAISQLGAPDYEQYF
J gene: TRBJ1-2; V gene: TRBV18; D gene: TRBD1; clone size: .; CDR3 DNA: TGTGCCAGCTCACCTACGGGACAGGCTAACTATGGCTACACCTTC; CDR3 protein: CASSPTGQANYGYTF
J gene: TRBJ1-1; V gene: TRBV30; D gene: .; clone size: .; CDR3 DNA: TGTGCCTGGAGCCGGGGGGGGTTTGTTGAAGCTTTCTTT; CDR3 protein: CAWSRGGFVEAFF
J gene: TRBJ1-6; V gene: TRBV18; D gene: .; clone size: .; CDR3 DNA: TGTGCCAGCTCACTTGGTATAGAGGGCAATAATTCACCCCTCCACTTT; CDR3 protein: CASSLGIEGNNSPLHF
J gene: TRBJ2-2; V gene: TRBV7-9; D gene: TRBD2; clone size: .; CDR3 DNA: TGTGCCAGCAGCTTAGACGCGGGAGGCACCGGGGAGCTGTTTTTT; CDR3 protein: CASSLDAGGTGELFF
J gene: TRBJ2-7; V gene: TRBV27; D gene: .; clone size: .; CDR3 DNA: TGTGCCAGCAGTTTTGGGGGCAATGGGGCCTACGAGCAGTACTTC; CDR3 protein: CASSFGGNGAYEQYF
J gene: TRBJ2-3; V gene: TRBV5-1; D gene: .; clone size: .; CDR3 DNA: TGCGCCAGCAGCGTAGCGGAGAGCACAGATACGCAGTATTTT; CDR3 protein: CASSVAESTDTQYF
J gene: TRBJ1-2; V gene: TRBV28; D gene: TRBD1; clone size: .; CDR3 DNA: TGTGCCAGCAGTTCCGGACAGGGGACCTATGGCTACACCTTC; CDR3 protein: CASSSGQGTYGYTF
J gene: TRBJ1-4; V gene: TRBV6-5; D gene: .; clone size: .; CDR3 DNA: TGTGCCAGCAGTTACTCGACGGGTTTAAACACCCGGGGACTGTTTTTT; CDR3 protein: CASSYSTGLNTRGLFF
J gene: TRBJ1-2; V gene: TRBV28; D gene: .; clone size: .; CDR3 DNA: TGTGCCAGCAAGATAACAGGAGCCGTCTATGGCTACACCTTC; CDR3 protein: CASKITGAVYGYTF
J gene: TRBJ2-7; V gene: TRBV6-7; D gene: TRBD1; clone size: .; CDR3 DNA: TGTGCCAGAGTCCGGGACAGGTCCCACGAGCAGTACTTC; CDR3 protein: CARVRDRSHEQYF
J gene: TRBJ1-1; V gene: TRBV2; D gene: .; clone size: .; CDR3 DNA: TGTGCCAGCAGTGAAAATAGGGATGAAGCTTTCTTT; CDR3 protein: CASSENRDEAFF
J gene: TRBJ2-2; V gene: TRBV5-1; D gene: .; clone size: .; CDR3 DNA: TGCGCCAGCAGCTCCTACGTGGGGGAGCTGTTTTTT; CDR3 protein: CASSSYVGELFF
J gene: TRBJ2-6; V gene: TRBV3-1/TRBV3-2; D gene: .; clone size: .; CDR3 DNA: TGTGCCAGCAGCCAAGTTAGGATAGATGGGGCCAACGTCCTGACTTTC; CDR3 protein: CASSQVRIDGANVLTF
J gene: TRBJ1-3; V gene: TRBV7-9; D gene: .; clone size: .; CDR3 DNA: TGTGCCAGCAGAGGGGCTGGAAACACCATATATTTT; CDR3 protein: CASRGAGNTIYF
J gene: TRBJ1-4; V gene: TRBV6-1; D gene: TRBD1; clone size: .; CDR3 DNA: TGTGCCAGCAGTGAAGTCCAGGGGGATAATGAAAAACTGTTTTTT; CDR3 protein: CASSEVQGDNEKLFF
J gene: TRBJ2-7; V gene: TRBV5-1; D gene: .; clone size: .; CDR3 DNA: TGCGCCAGCAGCTTGGCGATCGGTCCACTAGGGTACGAGCAGTACTTC; CDR3 protein: CASSLAIGPLGYEQYF
J gene: TRBJ2-1; V gene: TRBV13; D gene: .; clone size: .; CDR3 DNA: TGTGCCAGCAGCTTATCAGGTGAGCAGTTCTTC; CDR3 protein: CASSLSGEQFF
J gene: TRBJ2-6; V gene: TRBV28; D gene: .; clone size: .; CDR3 DNA: TGTGCCAGCACGGGGGCAGGTGGGGCCAACGTCCTGACTTTC; CDR3 protein: CASTGAGGANVLTF
J gene: TRBJ1-5; V gene: TRBV7-3; D gene: TRBD1; clone size: .; CDR3 DNA: TGTGCCAGCAGCCCCACGGGACAGGGTAGCAATCAGCCCCAGCATTTT; CDR3 protein: CASSPTGQGSNQPQHF
J gene: TRBJ2-7; V gene: TRBV27; D gene: TRBD2; clone size: .; CDR3 DNA: TGTGCCAGCAGTTTATCATACGGGCTAGCGGGAGTCTACGAGCAGTACTTC; CDR3 protein: CASSLSYGLAGVYEQYF